This entry is about one T cell receptor (beta chain). This CDR3 comprises 17 residues. Looked up from germline, CDR1 is LGHNT and CDR2 is FRNRAP. V trimming: 3 bases; J trimming: 4 bases; junction bases outside the gene matches: 12. The data were obtained in a study of identifying expanded T cells in peripheral blood. The method was immunoSEQ multiplex PCR; TCRdb's version includes in-frame clones alone and lacks a portion of them. In the table there are some 120,000 clones, roughly 80% of which are singletons. The source is a person aged 18-69 years in good health. Sequencing was performed on blood. This chain connects TRBV12-5 to TRBJ1-3; 7 nucleotides line up with TRBD1. Written as DNA, the CDR3 is TGTGCTAGTGGTTTTACCACGGACAGGTTGATGGGAAACACCATATATTTT. This sequence encodes CASGFTTDRLMGNTIYF.